These T cell receptor beta chains were read from a single sample in a study of radiation and T cells in renal cell carcinoma. Generated by immunoSEQ multiplex PCR, the TCRdb table keeps only in-frame clones and is missing some. The sample records 130,000 or so clones, around 78% being singletons. The source was blood, collected from a patient whose treatment included radiotherapy and nephrectomy. The origin of the receptors is a woman in her fifties or sixties with renal cell carcinoma. Both conserved end residues are part of each CDR3. Each record gives: J gene, V gene, CDR3 protein.

J: TRBJ2-2; V: TRBV28; CDR3: CASSLHREAGELFF
J: TRBJ1-5; V: TRBV15; CDR3: CATSRGGATNQPQHF
J: TRBJ1-3; V: TRBV30; CDR3: CAWSVGYSGNTIYF
J: TRBJ2-5; V: TRBV4-1; CDR3: CASAGVASETQYF
J: TRBJ1-5; V: TRBV10-2; CDR3: CASRTTGGNQPQHF
J: TRBJ1-6; V: TRBV5-5; CDR3: CASSLVPGGSPLHF
J: TRBJ2-6; V: TRBV5-5; CDR3: CASSLVPSGNWANVLTF
J: TRBJ2-7; V: TRBV19; CDR3: CASSIDHSYEQYF
J: TRBJ2-7; V: TRBV4-2; CDR3: CASSQDRDRDYEQYF
J: TRBJ2-1; V: TRBV30; CDR3: CAWSPMGAGIQFF
J: TRBJ1-1; V: TRBV5-5; CDR3: CASSLAAQENTEAFF
J: TRBJ1-4; V: TRBV2; CDR3: CASSAAQGTNEKLFF
J: TRBJ2-1; V: TRBV15; CDR3: CATSVGLADNNEQFF
J: TRBJ2-7; V: TRBV15; CDR3: CATSRRSDEQYF
J: TRBJ2-7; V: TRBV10-3; CDR3: CAIRADKMYEQYF
J: TRBJ2-2; V: TRBV5-4; CDR3: CASSTGATGELFF
J: TRBJ2-1; V: TRBV11-2; CDR3: CASSFSQGYEQFF